The clone carrying this T cell receptor (beta chain) was observed a handful of times. Its matching antigen is unknown. This entry comes from a study of T cell repertoires in cytomegalovirus infection. About the research overall: Matching HLA type, along with CMV infection, was indicated by public TCR beta signatures. Notes on the study in general: Within the response measured ex vivo, HLA-C-restricted CMV-specific TCR beta clonotypes were dominant. CMV carriers with the relevant HLA were identified by cumulative public TCR beta family frequency.

TCRdb re-called the reads with MiXCR, one entry per CDR3 protein. The profile shows a few hundred thousand distinct CDR3 sequences, approximately 22% of them singletons. The germline V gene has CDR1 DFQATT and CDR2 SNEGSKA (reference sequence). There are 17 residues in the CDR3. This sequence joins TRBV20-1 and TRBJ1-5, with 8 bases fitting TRBD1. Sequenced material: CD8+ T cells from PBMCs. This receptor was identified in a human donor in good health (CMV status not recorded). Some clones in this sample may be carry-over from other donors' samples. The CDR3 sequence: CSVRQGPTSLSNQPQHF. The CDR3 DNA sequence: TGCAGCGTTCGACAGGGGCCAACTTCCCTTAGCAATCAGCCCCAGCATTTT.